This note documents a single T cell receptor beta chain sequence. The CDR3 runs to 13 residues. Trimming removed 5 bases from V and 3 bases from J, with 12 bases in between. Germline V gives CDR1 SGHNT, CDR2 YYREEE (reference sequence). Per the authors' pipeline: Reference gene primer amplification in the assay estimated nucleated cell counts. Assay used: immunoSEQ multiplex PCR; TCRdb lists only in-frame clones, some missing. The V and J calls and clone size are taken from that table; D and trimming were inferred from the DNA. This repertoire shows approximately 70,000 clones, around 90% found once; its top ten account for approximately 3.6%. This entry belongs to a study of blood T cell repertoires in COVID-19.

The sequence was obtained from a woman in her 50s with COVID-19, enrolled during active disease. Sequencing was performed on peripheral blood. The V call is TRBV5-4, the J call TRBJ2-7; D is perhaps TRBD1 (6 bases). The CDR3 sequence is CASSNGQFYEQYF. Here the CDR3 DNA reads TGTGCCAGCAGTAATGGACAGTTCTACGAGCAGTACTTC.